A selection of T cell receptor beta chains follows, all from one sample in a study of cytomegalovirus exposure and HLA in healthy donors. Data came from immunoSEQ multiplex PCR; TCRdb stores just in-frame clones and leaves some out. Of roughly 200,000 clones in the sample, 70% to 80% were seen once. The sequenced sample consisted of PBMCs. These receptors all come from a woman younger than 45 in good health and CMV-seronegative. The CDR3 runs from the conserved cysteine through the conserved F or W. Each record gives: J gene, V gene, CDR3 protein.

j_gene: TRBJ2-3
v_gene: TRBV7-3
CDR3aa: CASSFFPRGGTDTQYF

j_gene: TRBJ1-4
v_gene: TRBV30
CDR3aa: CAWSVGNYDEKLFF

j_gene: TRBJ1-1
v_gene: TRBV5-6
CDR3aa: CASSLRPTLDTEAFF

j_gene: TRBJ1-1
v_gene: TRBV15
CDR3aa: CATSRDPGRTEAFF

j_gene: TRBJ1-6
v_gene: TRBV28
CDR3aa: CASSSITGSGSSPLHF

j_gene: TRBJ1-5
v_gene: TRBV28
CDR3aa: CASRATGQYNQPQHF

j_gene: TRBJ1-4
v_gene: TRBV27
CDR3aa: CASSRRGFGEKLFF

j_gene: TRBJ1-1
v_gene: TRBV7-9
CDR3aa: CASSELVEWRNTEAFF

j_gene: TRBJ1-6
v_gene: TRBV4-2
CDR3aa: CASSQVTGVGSPLHF

j_gene: TRBJ2-3
v_gene: TRBV6-1
CDR3aa: CASSEVLRGLSTDTQYF

j_gene: TRBJ1-4
v_gene: TRBV7-9
CDR3aa: CASSPSWGTSRNEKLFF

j_gene: TRBJ2-5
v_gene: TRBV5-1
CDR3aa: CASSLGVGRAEETQYF

j_gene: TRBJ1-1
v_gene: TRBV11-2
CDR3aa: CASSYSATGANTEAFF

j_gene: TRBJ1-2
v_gene: TRBV18
CDR3aa: CASSLEGTGENYGYTF

j_gene: TRBJ2-2
v_gene: TRBV10-3
CDR3aa: CAIPLLAGAGELFF

j_gene: TRBJ2-1
v_gene: TRBV29-1
CDR3aa: CSVGTSGRNEQFF

j_gene: TRBJ2-2
v_gene: TRBV27
CDR3aa: CAKRGGKANTGELFF

j_gene: TRBJ2-5
v_gene: TRBV9
CDR3aa: CASSPSPQETQYF

j_gene: TRBJ2-4
v_gene: TRBV7-2
CDR3aa: CASSLGGVHVAKNIQYF

j_gene: TRBJ1-6
v_gene: TRBV18
CDR3aa: CASSPGRVVYNSPLHF

j_gene: TRBJ2-1
v_gene: TRBV30
CDR3aa: CAWTGGSSSYNEQFF

j_gene: TRBJ2-7
v_gene: TRBV5-1
CDR3aa: CASSQLEGSYEQYF

j_gene: TRBJ2-3
v_gene: TRBV13
CDR3aa: CASSSTIQGGTQYF

j_gene: TRBJ2-7
v_gene: TRBV27
CDR3aa: CASSFEGQGLYEQYF